These 15 T cell receptor beta chains came from one sample sequenced in a study of T cells in women clearing cervical HPV infection. TCRdb's table, derived via immunoSEQ multiplex PCR, lists solely in-frame clones and lacks some. The ten top clones account for 10% to 15%, within a sample of about 22,000 clones. Sequenced sample: blood buffy coat. These receptor sequences come from a woman between 18 and 70 years old with a cervical HPV16 infection that either progressed to CIN3+ or cleared (not recorded which).

With regard to this clone: The CDR3 end lies 3 residues beyond the end of the read and is filled in from the germline J gene. The chain employs TRBV30 and TRBJ2-7; 8 nucleotides agree with TRBD2. CDR3 size: 16 residues. V was clipped by 2 bases and J by 2 bases; unmatched bases: 11. CDR1 is GTSNPN and CDR2 is SVGIG in the germline V gene (reference sequence). CDR3 region: CAWSRTGGGVAYEQYF. The sequenced CDR3 bases are TGTGCCTGGAGTCGAACGGGGGGGGGAGTAGCCTACGAG.

Notes on this clone: The read ends 3 residues before the CDR3 terminus; that terminus is restored from the germline J gene. The gene calls are TRBV19 and TRBJ2-7; the D gene is possibly TRBD2 (7 bases). V was clipped by 3 bases and J by 2 bases, with 14 bases between them. The V gene's germline CDR1 is LNHDA and CDR2 SQIVND (reference sequence). This CDR3 is 15 amino acids long. Partial CDR3 DNA: TGTGCCAGTAGTATTGGGGGGGCACAAGCCTACGAG. Its translation is CASSIGGAQAYE. The whole CDR3 protein reads CASSIGGAQAYEQYF.

A word on this clone: The read terminates 3 residues before the CDR3 end, so the remaining end is supplied by the germline J gene. The chain joins TRBV28 to TRBJ2-7; 9 bases align to TRBD2. Germline V lookup: CDR1 MDHEN, CDR2 SYDVKM. The CDR3 has 13 amino acids. J lost 2 bases, V lost 7 bases, and 3 bases had no gene match. The CDR3 loop is CASTAGGPYEQYF. The CDR3 bases that were read are TGTGCCAGCACCGCGGGGGGGCCCTACGAG. Full variable domain (outside the CDR3, taken from reference TRBV28 and TRBJ2-7): DVKVTQSSRYLVKRTGEKVFLECVQDMDHENMFWYRQDPGLGLRLIYFSYDVKMKEKGDIPEGYSVSREKKERFSLILESASTNQTSMYLCASTAGGPYEQYFGPGTRLTVT.

The CDR3 bases that were read are TGTGCCAGTAGTACCGCTGCGGGGTACAATGAG. Protein product: CASSTAAGYNE. The complete CDR3 sequence is CASSTAAGYNEQFF. The chain recombines TRBV19 with TRBJ2-1, with a possible D match to TRBD2 (6 bases). The sequence runs out 3 residues before the end of the CDR3; the remainder is reconstructed from the germline J gene. Germline V gene lookup returns CDR1 LNHDA and CDR2 SQIVND (reference sequence). Trimming removed 4 bases at V and 4 bases at J, with 11 bases between. CDR3 length equals 14 residues.

Regarding this clone: Coverage ceases 3 residues before the CDR3 finishes, and the germline J gene fills in the end. V is TRBV20-1 and J is TRBJ1-2; D call uncertain. CDR1 and CDR2 (germline): DFQATT, SNEGSKA (reference sequence). Deletions cut 4 bases from V and 2 bases from J, with 11 bases between. This CDR3 comprises 13 residues. The CDR3 region is CSAIPGMNYGYTF. CDR3 bases read: TGCAGTGCTATTCCGGGGATGAACTATGGC.

Of note for this clone: The sequence runs out 3 residues before the end of the CDR3; the remainder is reconstructed from the germline J gene. The rearrangement links TRBV20-1 to TRBJ2-7; 10 nucleotides align to TRBD2. The CDR3 is 16 residues long. The V gene's germline CDR1 is DFQATT and CDR2 SNEGSKA (reference sequence). V lost 4 bases to trimming and J lost 2 bases; unmatched junction nucleotides: 11. The covered CDR3 bases are TGCAGTGCTATTAAACCTAGCGGGAGAAACACCTACGAG. Protein: CSAIKPSGRNTYE. The whole CDR3 protein reads CSAIKPSGRNTYEQYF.

For this clone: Read data end 3 residues before the CDR3 end; the end is taken from the germline J gene. The rearrangement joins TRBV6-1 to TRBJ2-2, with D possibly matching TRBD2 (5 bases). The CDR3 has 16 residues. Germline V CDR1 and CDR2: MNHNS, SASEGT. Partial CDR3 DNA: TGTGCCAGCAGTGAAATTCGAGGGCAAAAGAATTCACCG. Encoded protein: CASSEIRGQKNSP. The full CDR3 protein reads CASSEIRGQKNSPLFF.

Of note for this clone: The read is 3 residues too short to cover the CDR3 end, so that end is filled in from the germline J gene. The V gene is TRBV19, the J gene TRBJ2-1; 9 nucleotides match TRBD2. The germline CDR1 and CDR2 sequences are LNHDA and SQIVND (reference sequence). After removal of 5 bases from V and 6 bases from J, the junction contained 5 bases not matched to a gene. This CDR3 spans 14 amino acids. The CDR3 reads CASSLSGGFNEQFF. The sequenced CDR3 bases are TGTGCCAGTAGTTTGAGCGGGGGGTTCAATGAG. The full variable domain, with the rest looked up from reference TRBV19 and TRBJ2-1, is DGGITQSPKYLFRKEGQNVTLSCEQNLNHDAMYWYRQDPGQGLRLIYYSQIVNDFQKGDIAEGYSVSREKKESFPLTVTSAQKNPTAFYLCASSLSGGFNEQFFGPGTRLTVL.

Concerning this clone: Coverage ceases 3 residues before the CDR3 finishes, and the germline J gene fills in the end. This chain links TRBV29-1 with TRBJ2-1; 11 bases match TRBD2. The trim removed 3 bases at V and 7 bases at J, leaving 5 bases unmatched. This CDR3 spans 14 amino acids. CDR1 and CDR2 (germline): SQVTM, ANQGSEA. The DNA read from the CDR3 is TGCAGCGTTGATAAGGTAGCGGGGGGGAATGAG. This translates into CSVDKVAGGNE. The whole CDR3 sequence reads CSVDKVAGGNEQFF.

CDR3 in amino acids: CASSKRTSAYSEQYF. The covered CDR3 bases are TGTGCCAGCAGTAAGCGGACTAGCGCTTACAGCGAG. The chain has TRBV28 and TRBJ2-7, with 9 bases that match TRBD2. The read ends 3 residues early relative to the CDR3; the germline J gene fills the gap. The CDR3 covers 15 residues. In germline, CDR1 is MDHEN, CDR2 SYDVKM. The V and J ends lost 5 bases and 6 bases, in that order; junction bases with no gene match: 11.

With respect to this clone: With the read ending 3 residues before the CDR3 end, the germline J gene is used to fill in that end. The J gene is TRBJ2-6, the V gene TRBV24-1; a possible D gene is TRBD2 (6 bases). The V and J ends lost 10 bases and 2 bases respectively, with 8 bases between them. In germline, CDR1 is KGHDR, CDR2 SFDVKD. The CDR3 contains 13 residues. The CDR3 sequence is CATEGAGANVLTF. Incomplete CDR3 DNA: TGTGCCACGGAGGGTGCTGGGGCCAACGTC.

On this clone itself: The CDR3 extends 3 residues past the end of the read, so its final part is completed from the germline J gene. The chain has TRBV9 and TRBJ2-3; tentative D call: TRBD1 (6 bases). The germline gives CDR1 SGDLS, CDR2 YYNGEE. The CDR3 extends over 13 amino acids. The CDR3 bases that were read are TGTGCCAGCAGCAGAAGTCACAGGGACGCG. This translates into CASSRSHRDA. In full, the CDR3 is CASSRSHRDAQYF.

To note about this clone: The junction departs from germline at one end; a sequencing error may be responsible. The CDR3 end is not reached by the read, which stops 3 residues before it; the germline J gene fills it in. This sequence joins TRBV11-3 and TRBJ1-3; unclear D gene. The germline V gene has CDR1 SGHNT and CDR2 YENEEA. This CDR3 is 13 amino acids long. CDR3 residues: CTSSPLSGNTIYF. Incomplete CDR3 DNA: TGTACCAGCAGCCCCCTCTCTGGAAACACC.

Concerning this clone itself: The read stops 3 residues short of the end of the CDR3; the missing end is completed from the germline J gene. The chain uses TRBV20-1 and TRBJ1-4; D is possibly TRBD1 (6 bases). CDR3 length: 14 residues. Germline CDR1 DFQATT, CDR2 SNEGSKA (reference sequence). CDR3 bases read: TGCAGTGCTAGTGAGGGGGAATGGAATTCACCA. Protein: CSASEGEWNSP. The entire CDR3 protein is CSASEGEWNSPLFF.

Comment on this clone: The read finishes 3 residues shy of the CDR3 end, and the germline J gene is used to complete it. J is TRBJ1-1 and V is TRBV19, with 10 nucleotides matching TRBD1. V lost 1 base to trimming and J lost 5 bases; unmatched junction nucleotides: 1. There are 14 residues in the CDR3. Per germline, CDR1 LNHDA and CDR2 SQIVND (reference sequence). The sequenced part of the CDR3 DNA is TGTGCCAGTAGTATAGGACAGGGGGCAACTGAA. As protein: CASSIGQGATE. The whole CDR3 sequence reads CASSIGQGATEAFF.